The 30 T cell receptor beta chains listed next were all sequenced from one sample in a study of radiation and T cells in renal cell carcinoma. Here immunoSEQ multiplex PCR was the method, and the copy in TCRdb shows in-frame clones only, minus some. The sample lists roughly 78,000 clones; roughly 82% were seen once. Stated time point: blood 2 weeks post-SBRT. The treatment: 15 Gy SBRT to primary tumor, nephrectomy 4 weeks later. The specimen was blood, collected from a patient whose treatment included radiotherapy and nephrectomy. The receptors derive from a man between 60 and 75 years old with renal cell carcinoma.

The J gene is TRBJ2-4, the V gene TRBV7-9; D not resolved. The V gene lost 5 bases and the J gene lost 9 bases, with 14 bases spanning the gap. The CDR3 spans 13 residues. Germline V gene data show CDR1 as SEHNR and CDR2 as FQNEAQ (reference sequence). The CDR3 protein is CASSDSLGSIQYF. The CDR3 bases are TGTGCCAGCAGCGATAGCTTGGGAAGCATTCAGTACTTC.

The CDR3 region is CASSLAGVVTDTQYF. The CDR3 DNA reads TGCGCCAGCAGCTTGGCGGGGGTGGTAACAGATACGCAGTATTTT. The chain couples TRBV5-1 to TRBJ2-3; perhaps TRBD2 as D (6 bases). This CDR3 comprises 15 residues. V was clipped by 0 bases and J by 3 bases, with 11 bases between them. CDR1 is SGHRS, CDR2 YFSETQ, per germline.

CDR3 amino acids: CSVSRGQGVSGTEAFF. CDR3 DNA sequence: TGCAGCGTCTCTCGGGGACAGGGGGTAAGTGGGACTGAAGCTTTCTTT. V gene TRBV29-1 combines with J gene TRBJ1-1, with TRBD1 matching 11 bases. This CDR3 is built from 16 residues. With V trimmed by 6 bases and J by 5 bases, 14 bases remained unmatched. The germline gives CDR1 SQVTM, CDR2 ANQGSEA.

The chain recombines TRBV6-4 with TRBJ1-2; 7 bases fit TRBD1. Germline V gene data show CDR1 as MRHNA and CDR2 as SNTAGT. V dropped 5 bases and J dropped 8; count of bases not matched to a gene: 8. This CDR3 has 13 amino acids. The CDR3 protein is CASSQEQGLGYTF. As DNA, the CDR3 is TGTGCCAGCAGTCAGGAACAGGGGTTAGGCTACACCTTC.

The chain uses TRBV28 and TRBJ2-7; the D is unclear. V lost 7 bases, J lost 1 base, and 11 bases lay in between. Germline V gives CDR1 MDHEN, CDR2 SYDVKM. The CDR3 has 13 residues. This CDR3 reads CASKSSGSYEQYF. DNA of the CDR3: TGTGCCAGCAAAAGTTCTGGGTCCTACGAGCAGTACTTC.

The chain is built from TRBV10-2 and TRBJ1-1; maybe TRBD1 (5 bases). In germline, CDR1 is WSHSY, CDR2 SAAADI. V was trimmed by 6 bases and J by 5 bases, leaving 13 bases between them. The CDR3 runs to 13 residues. This CDR3 reads CASSGGDGTEAFF. The CDR3 DNA is TGCGCCAGCAGCGGGGGGGATGGGACTGAAGCTTTCTTT.

The chain uses TRBV7-2 and TRBJ2-1, with a tentative D call TRBD1 (5 bases). The CDR3 spans 14 residues. V lost 7 bases and J 8 bases, leaving 18 bases between the germline ends. Germline V CDR1 and CDR2: SGHTA, FQGNSA. CDR3 in amino acids: CASNRKGNRYEQFF. The CDR3 DNA follows: TGTGCCAGCAATCGGAAGGGGAATAGATATGAGCAGTTCTTC.

The V call is TRBV19, the J call TRBJ2-2; TRBD1 agrees at 7 bases. This CDR3 contains 15 residues. The V gene end was trimmed by 3 bases and the J gene end by 7 bases; junction bases not matched to a gene: 8. Germline V CDR1 and CDR2: LNHDA, SQIVND (reference sequence). CDR3 sequence: CASSIGQERGGELFF. In DNA, the CDR3 is TGTGCCAGTAGTATCGGACAGGAGAGAGGCGGGGAGCTGTTTTTT.

This clone has only one observation. The chain employs TRBV2 and TRBJ2-7; 8 nucleotides align to TRBD2. The CDR3 spans 13 residues. Germline values: CDR1 SNHLY, CDR2 FYNNEI. Trimming removed 10 bases from V and 2 bases from J; junction bases left unmatched: 7. The CDR3 here is CAIRGGATYEQYF. The DNA of the CDR3 is TGTGCCATCCGGGGGGGGGCCACCTACGAGCAGTACTTC. Combining the CDR3 with reference TRBV2 and TRBJ2-7 gives the whole variable domain EPEVTQTPSHQVTQMGQEVILRCVPISNHLYFYWYRQILGQKVEFLVSFYNNEISEKSEIFDDQFSVERPDGSNFTLKIRSTKLEDSAMYFCAIRGGATYEQYFGPGTRLTVT.

The chain joins TRBV6-5 to TRBJ1-5; perhaps TRBD1 as D (5 bases). This CDR3 region has 15 residues. Looked up from germline, CDR1 is MNHEY and CDR2 is SVGAGI. V shed 2 bases and J shed 5 bases, with 13 bases lying between them. CDR3 sequence reads: CASSYGGRVDQPQHF. The CDR3 bases are TGTGCCAGCAGTTACGGGGGGAGGGTTGATCAGCCCCAGCATTTT.

This sequence joins TRBV11-2 and TRBJ1-2, with D possibly matching TRBD1 (5 bases). The CDR3 spans 14 residues. V gave up 1 base and J gave up 8 bases, with 14 bases separating them. Germline V lookup: CDR1 SGHAT, CDR2 FQNNGV. DNA of the CDR3: TGTGCCAGCAGCTTAGGACGGGACCTAGGAGGCTACACCTTC. Protein product: CASSLGRDLGGYTF.

The chain links TRBV13 to TRBJ2-7; the D call may be TRBD1 or TRBD2 (5 bases each). Germline-derived CDR1 and CDR2 are PRHDT and FYEKMQ (reference sequence). Trimming stripped 3 bases from V and 1 base from J, with 19 bases between. This CDR3 comprises 17 residues. CDR3 bases: TGTGCCAGCAGCTTGGGGGTGCCTGGCCCAAGATCCTACGAGCAGTACTTC. Protein: CASSLGVPGPRSYEQYF.

V usage is TRBV11-2 and J usage is TRBJ1-3, with 7 positions matching TRBD1. The CDR3 has 15 residues. V lost 2 bases and J lost 2; bases outside the gene matches: 3. Germline assignment: CDR1 SGHAT and CDR2 FQNNGV. CDR3 region: CASSLQGVPGNTIYF. The CDR3 DNA follows: TGTGCCAGCAGCTTACAGGGGGTCCCTGGAAACACCATATATTTT.

The chain employs TRBV2 and TRBJ2-7; TRBD2 aligns across 10 bases. After removal of 8 bases from V and 4 bases from J, the junction contained 8 bases not matched to a gene. The CDR3 has 14 amino acids. In germline, CDR1 is SNHLY, CDR2 FYNNEI. The CDR3 spells CASVTSGKGYEQYF. CDR3 bases: TGTGCCAGCGTCACTAGCGGGAAGGGTTACGAGCAGTACTTC. The full variable domain, its missing parts supplied by reference TRBV2 and TRBJ2-7, is EPEVTQTPSHQVTQMGQEVILRCVPISNHLYFYWYRQILGQKVEFLVSFYNNEISEKSEIFDDQFSVERPDGSNFTLKIRSTKLEDSAMYFCASVTSGKGYEQYFGPGTRLTVT.

The V gene is TRBV4-1, the J gene TRBJ1-2; 9 nucleotides line up with TRBD1. The CDR3 has 16 amino acids. CDR1 and CDR2 from the germline V gene are MGHRA and YSYEKL. V was clipped by 4 bases and J by 8 bases; unmatched bases: 14. The CDR3 nucleotides read TGCGCCAGCAGCCTCCTGCTTATCGGACAGGGGTTGGGCTACACCTTC. As protein: CASSLLLIGQGLGYTF.

The genes are TRBV11-3 and TRBJ2-1; D perhaps matches TRBD2 (6 bases). CDR1 and CDR2 from the germline V gene are SGHNT and YENEEA. The CDR3 covers 14 residues. Trimming took off 3 bases at V and 7 bases at J, with 13 bases between the two ends. CDR3 sequence: CASSFGGDRNEQFF. Here the CDR3 DNA reads TGTGCCAGCAGCTTCGGGGGAGATAGGAATGAGCAGTTCTTC.

Written as DNA, the CDR3 is TGTGCCAGTAGTACCGTCGGGTACGAGCAGTACTTC. The encoded protein is CASSTVGYEQYF. V usage is TRBV19 and J usage is TRBJ2-7; no clear D. The CDR3 spans 12 residues. In germline, CDR1 is LNHDA, CDR2 SQIVND (reference sequence). The ends were cut back, 4 bases at V and 4 bases at J, with 8 bases in the middle.

This clone was seen only once. The rearrangement joins TRBV25-1 to TRBJ2-1; a weak D match, TRBD1 (6 bases). Trimming pared 3 bases from V and 9 bases from J, leaving 18 bases between. The CDR3 contains 15 residues. Per germline, CDR1 MGHDK and CDR2 SYGVNS. CDR3 DNA sequence: TGTGCCAGCAGTGAGTCTGCAGGGGCAAAGGGTGAGCAGTTCTTC. Residues: CASSESAGAKGEQFF.

V and J are TRBV28 and TRBJ1-4; no firm D call. Germline values: CDR1 MDHEN, CDR2 SYDVKM. CDR3 length: 13 residues. Trimming left V 7 bases short and J 8 bases short, with 14 bases between. The CDR3 DNA follows: TGTGCCAGCACGGGCCTTAGAGGGGAAAAACTGTTTTTT. Amino acids: CASTGLRGEKLFF.

V gene TRBV19 combines with J gene TRBJ2-1, with D perhaps matching TRBD2 (6 bases). Germline lookup yields CDR1 LNHDA and CDR2 SQIVND (reference sequence). The germline V and J ends were trimmed by 4 bases and 6 bases, with 16 bases remaining between them. CDR3 size: 15 residues. The CDR3: CASSNSGGAGNEQFF. DNA for the CDR3: TGTGCCAGTAGTAATTCAGGAGGGGCTGGCAATGAGCAGTTCTTC.

V gene TRBV18 combines with J gene TRBJ1-2; 7 bases agree with TRBD1. This CDR3 spans 13 amino acids. V lost 6 bases, J lost 10 bases, and 11 bases stayed unmatched. Germline CDR1 reads KGHSH; CDR2 reads LQKENI. The CDR3 nucleotides read TGTGCCAGCTCGCATCCTAACAGGGGAGACTACACCTTC. Translated: CASSHPNRGDYTF.

The chain joins TRBV5-6 to TRBJ2-3; 9 positions agree with TRBD1. The J segment lost 6 bases and the V segment lost 4 bases, leaving 12 bases of the junction unmatched. Per germline, CDR1 SGHDT and CDR2 YYEEEE. CDR3 size: 16 residues. CDR3 protein: CASSGPRQGGADTQYF. As DNA, the CDR3 is TGTGCCAGCAGCGGACCCCGACAGGGGGGAGCCGATACGCAGTATTTT.

This rearrangement joins TRBV30 to TRBJ2-7, with 10 bases fitting TRBD1. The CDR3 has 15 amino acids. Looked up from germline, CDR1 is GTSNPN and CDR2 is SVGIG (reference sequence). V gave up 3 bases and J gave up 1 base; unmatched junction bases: 6. The CDR3 reads CAWSQWDRGSYEQYF. The CDR3 region has the DNA TGTGCCTGGAGCCAATGGGACAGGGGTTCCTACGAGCAGTACTTC.

This chain uses TRBV19 with TRBJ1-1; D not resolved. The CDR3 has 14 amino acids. CDR1 and CDR2 from the germline V gene are LNHDA and SQIVND (reference sequence). The V gene lost 3 bases and the J gene lost 8 bases, with 16 bases spanning the gap. The CDR3 nucleotides are TGTGCCAGTAGTATCGTGAGGAAAAAAGGGGAAGCTTTCTTT. It specifies CASSIVRKKGEAFF.

The chain combines TRBV6-5 with TRBJ1-1, with 7 bases matching TRBD1. Germline trimming cut 1 base from V and 6 bases from J; bases unmatched to any gene: 5. The CDR3 runs to 14 residues. The V gene's germline CDR1 is MNHEY and CDR2 SVGAGI. CDR3 nucleotide sequence: TGTGCCAGCAGTTACTATAGGGGGCAATCTGAAGCTTTCTTT. Its protein product is CASSYYRGQSEAFF.

The V and J genes are TRBV4-1 and TRBJ2-7; TRBD2 matches at 9 bases. V was clipped by 5 bases and J by 0 bases; unmatched bases: 11. The CDR3 runs 17 residues. Germline CDR1 is MGHRA and CDR2 is YSYEKL. CDR3 coding DNA: TGCGCCAGCAGCTTCGCAACAGCGGGAGGCTTCTCCTACGAGCAGTACTTC. The encoded protein is CASSFATAGGFSYEQYF.

The chain links TRBV19 to TRBJ2-7, with D hard to call. V shed 0 bases and J shed 2 bases, with 8 bases lying between them. This CDR3 has 14 residues. The germline CDR1 and CDR2 sequences are LNHDA and SQIVND (reference sequence). CDR3 DNA: TGTGCCAGTAGTATAGATACCCCGACCTACGAGCAGTACTTC. Translation: CASSIDTPTYEQYF. The full variable domain, completed using reference TRBV19 and TRBJ2-7, is DGGITQSPKYLFRKEGQNVTLSCEQNLNHDAMYWYRQDPGQGLRLIYYSQIVNDFQKGDIAEGYSVSREKKESFPLTVTSAQKNPTAFYLCASSIDTPTYEQYFGPGTRLTVT.

The rearrangement uses TRBV11-3 and TRBJ2-1, with 9 bases identical to TRBD1. In germline, CDR1 is SGHNT, CDR2 YENEEA. V gave up 5 bases and J gave up 16 bases; unmatched junction bases: 15. This CDR3 has 14 amino acids. The CDR3 region has the DNA TGTGCCAGCAGCCCGGGGACAGGGTCGGATGTCCCTTTCTTC. Encoded protein: CASSPGTGSDVPFF.

The rearrangement links TRBV10-3 to TRBJ2-3; 10 nucleotides match TRBD2. The CDR3 loop spans 14 amino acids. The trim removed 7 bases at V and 2 bases at J, leaving 3 bases unmatched. Germline loops: CDR1 ENHRY, CDR2 SYGVKD. Written as DNA, the CDR3 is TGTGCCATCAACGGACTAGCGGACACAGATACGCAGTATTTT. Its translation is CAINGLADTDTQYF.

In this sample, this clone turned up once. The V gene is TRBV4-1, the J gene TRBJ1-1; D is unclear. Trimming shortened V by 2 bases and J by 1 base, and 14 bases separated the two germline ends. CDR3 length: 16 amino acids. Germline V gene data show CDR1 as MGHRA and CDR2 as YSYEKL. CDR3 bases: TGCGCCAGCAGCCAAAGCATCATTCGCGGGAACACTGAAGCTTTCTTT. Translated: CASSQSIIRGNTEAFF.